Listed here is a single T cell receptor beta chain. Libraries were prepared by immunoSEQ multiplex PCR; TCRdb keeps only in-frame clonotypes and omits some of them. The table shows 49,000 or so clones, with more than 65% occurring only once. These data originate in a study of PD-L1 blockade in urothelial cancer. As for the study in general: Males with urothelial cancer arising in the bladder constituted about nine tenths of the roughly 29 patients.

Germline V gene sequence: CDR1 MNHNS, CDR2 SASEGT. There are 12 residues in the CDR3. The V gene lost 11 bases and the J gene lost 0 bases, with 11 bases spanning the gap. The time point denotes: pretreatment peripheral blood. The sequence was collected from a man aged 70-80 years with urothelial cancer. The chain combines TRBV6-1 with TRBJ2-7; D is unresolved. The source material was PBMCs, sampled around atezolizumab (anti-PD-L1) treatment. CDR3 in DNA: TGTGCCGTCCGGGTGACCTCCTACGAGCAGTACTTC. This encodes CAVRVTSYEQYF.